This entry lists 19 T cell receptor beta chains sequenced from one sample in a study of T cell responses to AZD1222 COVID-19 vaccine. Sequencing used immunoSEQ multiplex PCR; TCRdb keeps in-frame clones, though not all of them. The sample yields under 200,000 clones, around 93% seen once. This specimen was peripheral blood, taken on day 0 of AZD1222 vaccination. The source is an adult in good health.

This clone was observed a single time. The rearrangement joins TRBV27 to TRBJ2-7; 9 bases are shared with TRBD1. Germline V lookup: CDR1 MNHEY, CDR2 SMNVEV (reference sequence). Trimming removed 2 bases from V and 0 bases from J; junction bases left unmatched: 8. This CDR3 has 17 residues. The CDR3 here is CASSLTLQGAASYEQYF. CDR3 DNA sequence: TGTGCCAGCAGTTTAACCTTACAGGGGGCAGCCTCCTACGAGCAGTACTTC.

V is TRBV9 and J is TRBJ2-1; 16 nucleotides line up with TRBD2. Trimming cost V 4 bases and J 0 bases; bases outside gene matches: 7. This CDR3 has 19 residues. The germline gives CDR1 SGDLS, CDR2 YYNGEE. The CDR3 DNA follows: TGTGCCAGCAGCTCCGGGACTAGCGGGAGGGTTTTCTCCTACAATGAGCAGTTCTTC. Translating gives CASSSGTSGRVFSYNEQFF.

J is TRBJ2-5 and V is TRBV19, with 11 bases matching TRBD2. The length of the CDR3 is 17 residues. Per germline, CDR1 LNHDA and CDR2 SQIVND (reference sequence). V dropped 4 bases and J dropped 4; count of bases not matched to a gene: 11. CDR3 sequence: CASSTLGLADGGETQYF. Here the CDR3 DNA reads TGTGCCAGTAGTACCCTGGGACTAGCGGACGGGGGAGAGACCCAGTACTTC.

This clone was seen once. This rearrangement joins TRBV6-5 to TRBJ1-5; 8 nucleotides line up with TRBD1. The germline V gene has CDR1 MNHEY and CDR2 SVGAGI. CDR3 length equals 14 residues. Trimming cost V 5 bases and J 4 bases; bases outside gene matches: 4. This CDR3 is CASSKGQDNQPQHF. The CDR3 DNA follows: TGTGCCAGCAGTAAGGGACAGGATAATCAGCCCCAGCATTTT.

This clone was recorded once. The chain carries TRBV5-6 and TRBJ1-1; 7 bases agree with TRBD1. Trimming at V came to 4 bases and at J to 3 bases, leaving 6 bases not matched to a gene. The CDR3 is 14 amino acids. Germline CDR1 reads SGHDT; CDR2 reads YYEEEE. CDR3 region: CASSIQGWYTEAFF. CDR3 bases: TGTGCCAGCAGCATACAGGGGTGGTACACTGAAGCTTTCTTT.

This sequence joins TRBV7-3 and TRBJ2-3, with TRBD2 matching over 7 bases. V shed 1 base, J shed 8 bases, and the junction held 12 bases outside the gene matches. Germline V gene lookup returns CDR1 SGHTA and CDR2 FQGTGA. The CDR3 runs to 16 residues. In DNA form, the CDR3 reads TGTGCCAGCAGCTTAAAAAGGGCTAGCGGCCCGATTACGCAGTATTTT. Translation: CASSLKRASGPITQYF.

The chain uses TRBV7-8 and TRBJ2-1, with TRBD2 matching 12 bases. This CDR3 is built from 17 residues. The J segment lost 9 bases and the V segment lost 7 bases, leaving 16 bases of the junction unmatched. Germline CDR1 reads SGHVS; CDR2 reads FQNEAQ. The CDR3 here is CASTSTAASGRAVEQFF. The CDR3 coding sequence is TGTGCCAGCACCTCAACAGCGGCTAGCGGGAGGGCCGTTGAGCAGTTCTTC.

J is TRBJ1-5 and V is TRBV5-6; D is unresolved. Germline CDR1 reads SGHDT; CDR2 reads YYEEEE. Trimming removed 0 bases at V and 5 bases at J, with 9 bases between. This CDR3 contains 14 residues. CDR3 sequence reads: CASSLGELDQPQHF. Here the CDR3 DNA reads TGTGCCAGCAGCTTGGGTGAGCTCGATCAGCCCCAGCATTTT.

V usage is TRBV18 and J usage is TRBJ1-5; no clear D. This CDR3 comprises 15 residues. Per germline, CDR1 KGHSH and CDR2 LQKENI. V was trimmed by 3 bases and J by 0 bases, leaving 9 bases between them. The CDR3 spells CASSPSGNSNQPQHF. The CDR3 region has the DNA TGTGCCAGCTCACCCTCCGGGAATAGCAATCAGCCCCAGCATTTT.

The chain links TRBV25-1 to TRBJ2-7; TRBD1 matches at 9 bases. V gave up 6 bases and J gave up 6 bases; unmatched junction bases: 9. The CDR3 runs to 14 residues. CDR1 is MGHDK, CDR2 SYGVNS, per germline. As DNA, the CDR3 is TGTGCCAGCAGAGACAGGGGGGCCCTAAGCGAGCAGTACTTC. It is translated as CASRDRGALSEQYF.

The sample holds one count of this clone. The gene calls are TRBV11-3 and TRBJ2-2; perhaps TRBD2 as D (5 bases). This CDR3 region has 15 residues. Germline V gives CDR1 SGHNT, CDR2 YENEEA. Trimming pared 1 base from V and 3 bases from J, leaving 9 bases between. The chain's CDR3 is CASSLAGLDTGELFF. DNA for the CDR3: TGTGCCAGCAGCTTAGCCGGACTGGACACCGGGGAGCTGTTTTTT.

The chain links TRBV2 to TRBJ2-7; 7 nucleotides match TRBD1. The CDR3 totals 15 residues. Germline CDR1 is SNHLY and CDR2 is FYNNEI. The trim removed 7 bases at V and 2 bases at J, leaving 11 bases unmatched. The CDR3 sequence is CASTLDRARPYEQYF. The DNA of the CDR3 is TGTGCCAGCACCTTAGACAGGGCAAGGCCCTACGAGCAGTACTTC.

The chain has TRBV25-1 and TRBJ1-6; 7 bases match TRBD1. Per the germline V gene, CDR1 is MGHDK and CDR2 is SYGVNS. Unmatched junction bases numbered 13, after V lost 7 bases and J lost 7 bases. This CDR3 has 16 amino acids. The CDR3 DNA sequence: TGTGCCAGCACATTGGGGGCCGGGACAGAAAATTCACCCCTCCACTTT. It codes for CASTLGAGTENSPLHF.

The J gene is TRBJ2-7, the V gene TRBV4-1; TRBD1 is a possible D gene (6 bases). The CDR3 contains 14 residues. Germline assignment: CDR1 MGHRA and CDR2 YSYEKL. Trimming pared 1 base from V and 3 bases from J, leaving 10 bases between. This CDR3 is CASSQGQEGYEQYF. The CDR3, as DNA: TGCGCCAGCAGCCAAGGACAGGAAGGCTACGAGCAGTACTTC.

The chain has TRBV2 and TRBJ1-1, with TRBD1 as a possible D gene (5 bases). This CDR3 has 16 amino acids. Germline CDR1 reads SNHLY; CDR2 reads FYNNEI. V lost 0 bases and J lost 1, with 12 bases in between. Here the CDR3 reads CASSEAVPGTNTEAFF. The CDR3 DNA reads TGTGCCAGCAGTGAAGCGGTTCCGGGGACGAACACTGAAGCTTTCTTT.

About this clone itself: Germline and junction disagree at one end, which may indicate a read error. J is TRBJ2-1 and V is TRBV4-2; TRBD2 agrees at 9 bases. Germline V lookup: CDR1 LGHNA, CDR2 YNFKEQ. The CDR3 extends over 17 amino acids. CDR3 region: CASSQDQLAGSSNEQFF. The CDR3 DNA sequence: TGTGCCAGCAGCCAAGATCAGCTAGCGGGGTCCTCCAATGAGCAGTTCTTC.

The rearrangement links TRBV6-5 to TRBJ2-7; 7 nucleotides agree with TRBD1. V dropped 6 bases and J dropped 4; count of bases not matched to a gene: 3. Germline loops: CDR1 MNHEY, CDR2 SVGAGI. The CDR3 runs to 12 residues. In nucleotides, the CDR3 is TGTGCCAGCAGAAGGACAGGATACGAGCAGTACTTC. Protein: CASRRTGYEQYF.

This sequence joins TRBV7-9 and TRBJ1-6, with D possibly TRBD1 on 6 matching bases. CDR1 and CDR2 from the germline V gene are SEHNR and FQNEAQ (reference sequence). V lost 5 bases to trimming and J lost 3 bases, with 17 bases between them. The CDR3 totals 17 residues. The CDR3 sequence: CASSPGRTGLYNSPLHF. DNA of the CDR3: TGTGCCAGCAGCCCGGGTCGAACAGGGCTCTATAATTCACCCCTCCACTTT.

The CDR3 spells CSAGGTGAQPQHF. In DNA form, the CDR3 reads TGCAGTGCTGGTGGGACAGGGGCTCAGCCCCAGCATTTT. This sequence joins TRBV20-1 and TRBJ1-5; 10 nucleotides agree with TRBD1. The CDR3 sequence is 13 residues long. J gave up 6 bases and V 5 bases, and 4 bases lay outside the gene matches. Per germline, CDR1 DFQATT and CDR2 SNEGSKA (reference sequence).